The 22 T cell receptor beta chains reported below all come from one sample, sequenced in a study of blood T cells in healthy people across ages. Then a second PCR, running about 6 to 12 cycles, was carried out with a sample-barcoded 5' primer and a J-beta primer mix. In TCRdb, the 5' RACE reads were re-called with MiXCR into one record per CDR3 protein. The sample lists some 550,000 distinct CDR3 sequences; more than 45% were seen once. The material sequenced was blood. The receptors were gathered from an older man in good health.

Only a few counts were recorded for this clonotype. The CDR3 sequence: CASSLGGTALLGEQYF. In DNA form, the CDR3 reads TGTGCCAGCAGTTTAGGGGGCACAGCCCTTTTGGGCGAGCAGTACTTC. The chain links TRBV28 to TRBJ2-7, with D perhaps TRBD1 (6 bases). The CDR3 totals 16 residues. The ends were cut back, 2 bases at V and 6 bases at J, with 20 bases in the middle. The germline CDR1 and CDR2 sequences are MDHEN and SYDVKM.

This chain uses TRBV30 with TRBJ2-1; 7 bases align to TRBD2. The CDR3 length is 14 residues. The trim removed 4 bases at V and 7 bases at J, leaving 10 bases unmatched. CDR1 is GTSNPN, CDR2 SVGIG, per germline (reference sequence). The CDR3 nucleotides are TGTGCCTGGACCTCTGCGGGACTAACAAATGAGCAGTTCTTC. As protein: CAWTSAGLTNEQFF.

The gene calls are TRBV7-2 and TRBJ2-7, with 11 bases aligning to TRBD2. Per the germline V gene, CDR1 is SGHTA and CDR2 is FQGNSA. The CDR3 spans 16 residues. Trimming took 5 bases from V and 7 from J; bases not matched to a gene: 13. The CDR3 reads CASSLLGTSGYNEQYF. The DNA of the CDR3 is TGTGCCAGCAGCCTCCTAGGGACTAGCGGTTACAATGAGCAGTACTTC.

This clonotype was observed a handful of times. The chain couples TRBV28 to TRBJ2-7; 12 bases align to TRBD2. The ends lost 6 bases at V and 7 bases at J; junction bases unmatched: 16. The V gene's germline CDR1 is MDHEN and CDR2 SYDVKM. This CDR3 has 17 amino acids. The CDR3 bases are TGTGCCAGCAGCCCCTCGTCCTCTAGCGGGAGGGCCGGGGAGCAGTACTTC. Translated: CASSPSSSSGRAGEQYF.

The chain carries TRBV13 and TRBJ1-4; 7 nucleotides line up with TRBD1. The V and J ends lost 5 bases and 6 bases, in that order; junction bases with no gene match: 6. This CDR3 comprises 14 residues. CDR1 is PRHDT and CDR2 is FYEKMQ in the germline V gene (reference sequence). CDR3 DNA sequence: TGTGCCAGCAGCCCGAGCAGGGGGGATGAAAAACTGTTTTTT. This gives the protein CASSPSRGDEKLFF.

This clonotype has a handful of counts. The J gene is TRBJ2-3, the V gene TRBV20-1, with D perhaps matching TRBD2 (5 bases). V was clipped by 6 bases and J by 0 bases, with 16 bases between them. Germline loops: CDR1 DFQATT, CDR2 SNEGSKA (reference sequence). CDR3 length: 15 amino acids. The CDR3 nucleotides are TGCAGTGCGACCCGAGGGTCCTTAAGCACAGATACGCAGTATTTT. It codes for CSATRGSLSTDTQYF.

This rearrangement joins TRBV5-1 to TRBJ2-1, with no clear D. From germline, CDR1 is SGHRS and CDR2 YFSETQ. Trimming removed 4 bases at V and 1 base at J, with 15 bases between. The CDR3 has 16 amino acids. CDR3 in amino acids: CASSRKGDPSYNEQFF. The CDR3 region has the DNA TGCGCCAGCAGCCGGAAAGGCGACCCTTCCTACAATGAGCAGTTCTTC.

J is TRBJ1-2 and V is TRBV20-1; possible D gene TRBD1, 5 bases. The CDR3 covers 14 residues. The V end lost 5 bases, the J end lost 8 bases, and 21 bases lay between the germline ends. Looked up from germline, CDR1 is DFQATT and CDR2 is SNEGSKA (reference sequence). CDR3 sequence (DNA): TGCAGTGCTTACCGGGCAGGGCCTGGGAAAGGCTACACCTTC. It codes for CSAYRAGPGKGYTF.

The chain joins TRBV28 to TRBJ2-5, with 11 bases fitting TRBD2. The CDR3 covers 14 residues. Trimming took 6 bases from V and 4 from J; bases not matched to a gene: 4. The germline gives CDR1 MDHEN, CDR2 SYDVKM. The CDR3 protein is CASRWLAGGETQYF. The CDR3 region has the DNA TGTGCCAGCAGATGGCTAGCGGGAGGAGAGACCCAGTACTTC.

The chain couples TRBV28 to TRBJ2-1, with TRBD2 as a possible D gene (6 bases). The germline CDR1 and CDR2 sequences are MDHEN and SYDVKM. The CDR3 is 12 residues long. Trimming removed 5 bases from V and 10 bases from J, with 12 bases in between. The CDR3 nucleotides read TGTGCCAGCAGTACACTAGCTAGGGAGCAGTTCTTC. Protein: CASSTLAREQFF.

The rearrangement links TRBV7-2 to TRBJ1-2; possibly TRBD1 for D (6 bases). The CDR3 is made up of 16 amino acids. The V end lost 1 base, the J end lost 2 bases, and 14 bases lay between the germline ends. Germline CDR1 is SGHTA and CDR2 is FQGNSA. The CDR3 DNA reads as TGTGCCAGCAGCTTAGGAGGAGGGGGGAGGAACTATGGCTACACCTTC. Its protein product is CASSLGGGGRNYGYTF. The full variable domain, with the rest looked up from reference TRBV7-2 and TRBJ1-2, is GAGVSQSPSNKVTEKGKDVELRCDPISGHTALYWYRQSLGQGLEFLIYFQGNSAPDKSGLPSDRFSAERTGGSVSTLTIQRTQQEDSAVYLCASSLGGGGRNYGYTFGSGTRLTVV.

The chain joins TRBV7-9 to TRBJ2-7, with 8 bases aligning to TRBD1. J gave up 4 bases and V 7 bases, and 6 bases lay outside the gene matches. The CDR3 is made up of 13 amino acids. CDR1 SEHNR and CDR2 FQNEAQ come from the germline V gene (reference sequence). DNA of the CDR3: TGTGCCAGCAACTTCAGACAGGGGTACGAGCAGTACTTC. Its translation is CASNFRQGYEQYF.

This clonotype was detected only a few times. This clone may be a read error of a much larger clone one base away. The chain couples TRBV6-5 to TRBJ1-2; D unresolved. This CDR3 has 13 residues. Germline V gene data show CDR1 as MNHEY and CDR2 as SVGAGI. Here the CDR3 reads CASSDSDNSGYTF. The CDR3 nucleotides read TGTGCCAGCAGTGACTCGGATAACAGTGGCTACACCTTC.

The rearrangement uses TRBV3-1 and TRBJ2-3, with 12 bases that match TRBD2. The CDR3 is made up of 17 amino acids. Germline loops: CDR1 LGHDT, CDR2 YNNKEL (reference sequence). Losses at the gene ends were 0 bases for V and 4 bases for J; bases not matched to a gene: 5. The CDR3 protein is CASSQDRTSGKADTQYF. CDR3 coding DNA: TGTGCCAGCAGCCAAGATCGGACTAGCGGGAAAGCAGATACGCAGTATTTT.

The rearrangement joins TRBV21-1 to TRBJ2-7. TRBV21-1 is termed a pseudogene. The CDR3 runs to 14 residues. In DNA form, the CDR3 reads TGTGCCAGCAGCAAAGGGACCTCTAGCTACGAGCAGTACTTC. Residues: CASSKGTSSYEQYF.

The chain combines TRBV12-3 or TRBV12-4 with TRBJ2-1, with a weak D call TRBD2 (6 bases). The ends were cut back, 4 bases at V and 10 bases at J, with 14 bases in the middle. CDR3 length equals 13 residues. This CDR3 reads CASSSAGLREQFF. The CDR3 DNA sequence: TGTGCCAGCAGTTCGGCGGGACTGAGGGAGCAGTTCTTC.

This clonotype was counted a few times. The chain has TRBV9 and TRBJ2-3; 9 bases align to TRBD1. The V gene end was trimmed by 3 bases and the J gene end by 3 bases; junction bases not matched to a gene: 2. CDR3 size: 14 residues. Germline V gives CDR1 SGDLS, CDR2 YYNGEE. This CDR3 is CASSGGTGTDTQYF. In DNA form, the CDR3 reads TGTGCCAGCAGCGGAGGGACAGGGACAGATACGCAGTATTTT.

V is TRBV20-1 and J is TRBJ2-7; TRBD1 matches 7 bases. The J call is doubtful: the DNA matches TRBJ2-5 better. The CDR3 consists of 14 residues. Germline CDR1 DFQATT, CDR2 SNEGSKA (reference sequence). This chain's CDR3 is CSARDDRVTKTQYF. The CDR3 bases are TGCAGTGCTAGAGACGACAGGGTTACGAAGACCCAGTACTTC.

This clonotype was observed a few times. The chain is built from TRBV11-2 and TRBJ2-7; TRBD1 matches 7 bases. Germline V gene lookup returns CDR1 SGHAT and CDR2 FQNNGV. The CDR3 consists of 16 residues. Trimming removed 3 bases from V and 3 bases from J; junction bases left unmatched: 11. For the CDR3, the DNA is TGTGCCAGCAGCTTTTACTCGGGACAGACAATCTACGAGCAGTACTTC. Translation: CASSFYSGQTIYEQYF.

The chain links TRBV3-1 to TRBJ2-3; 10 nucleotides line up with TRBD2. The germline V gene encodes CDR1 LGHDT and CDR2 YNNKEL (reference sequence). J was trimmed by 7 bases and V by 4 bases; bases with no gene match: 8. The CDR3 runs 15 residues. The CDR3 loop reads CASSPEPSGGHTQYF. The CDR3 nucleotides read TGTGCCAGCAGCCCTGAGCCTAGCGGGGGTCATACGCAGTATTTT.

The chain employs TRBV20-1 and TRBJ2-3, with D tentatively TRBD2 (7 bases). V lost 3 bases and J lost 8, with 15 bases in between. The CDR3 runs 13 residues. CDR1 is DFQATT, CDR2 SNEGSKA, per germline (reference sequence). The CDR3, as DNA: TGCAGTGCTAGGAAAAACAGGGAGGGTACGCAGTATTTT. It encodes CSARKNREGTQYF.

The sample holds a few counts of this clonotype. J is TRBJ2-3 and V is TRBV5-1; the D gene is possibly TRBD1 (6 bases). The CDR3 has 13 residues. CDR1 and CDR2 (germline): SGHRS, YFSETQ. V lost 4 bases and J lost 3, with 9 bases in between. CDR3 amino acids: CASSVGQTDTQYF. CDR3 sequence (DNA): TGCGCCAGCAGCGTTGGACAGACAGATACGCAGTATTTT.